This T cell receptor (beta chain) was sequenced in a study of tumor-infiltrating lymphocytes in localized non-small cell lung cancer. Study overall: Each patient gave resected tumor and non-adjacent uninvolved lung tissue.

The CDR3 contains 15 residues. Per germline, CDR1 SGHRS and CDR2 YFSETQ. V lost 4 bases, J lost 0 bases, and 10 bases lay in between. This clone occurred once. Its antigen is currently unknown. Data came from immunoSEQ multiplex PCR; TCRdb stores just in-frame clones and leaves some out. Of about 12,000 clones in the sample, approximately 90% were seen once. Study observations and caveats: Tumor T-cell fraction from TCR sequencing was not associated with recurrence-free survival (p = 0.61).

The chain carries TRBV5-1 and TRBJ1-4, with a weak D call TRBD1 (5 bases). The TCR was taken from a human donor with non-small cell lung cancer. Specimen: lung tumor tissue. Here the CDR3 DNA reads TGCGCCAGCAGCAGAGACAGTGCAACTAATGAAAAACTGTTTTTT. This translates into CASSRDSATNEKLFF.